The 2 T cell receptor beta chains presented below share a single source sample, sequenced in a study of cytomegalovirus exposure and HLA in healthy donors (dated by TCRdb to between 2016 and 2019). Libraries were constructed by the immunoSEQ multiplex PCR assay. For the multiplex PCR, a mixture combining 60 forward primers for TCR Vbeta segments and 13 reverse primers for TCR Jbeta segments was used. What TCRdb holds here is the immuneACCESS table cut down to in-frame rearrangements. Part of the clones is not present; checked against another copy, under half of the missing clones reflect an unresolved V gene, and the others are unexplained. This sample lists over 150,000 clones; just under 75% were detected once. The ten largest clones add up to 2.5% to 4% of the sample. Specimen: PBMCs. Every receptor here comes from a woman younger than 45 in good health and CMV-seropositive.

CDR3 residues: CSVADRVSSYEQYF. In nucleotides, the CDR3 is TGCAGCGTCGCCGACAGGGTAAGCTCCTACGAGCAGTACTTC. The V call is TRBV29-1, the J call TRBJ2-7, with TRBD1 identical over 7 bases. V trimming: 6 bases; J trimming: 0 bases; junction bases outside the gene matches: 8. The CDR3 has 14 amino acids. Germline CDR1 SQVTM, CDR2 ANQGSEA.

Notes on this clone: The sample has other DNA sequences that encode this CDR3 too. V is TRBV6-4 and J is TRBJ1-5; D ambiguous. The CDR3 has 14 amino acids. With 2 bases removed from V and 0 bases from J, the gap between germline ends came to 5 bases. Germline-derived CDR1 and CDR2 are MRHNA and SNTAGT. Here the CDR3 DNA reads TGTGCCAGCAGTGACAGCTATAGCAATCAGCCCCAGCATTTT. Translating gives CASSDSYSNQPQHF.